The 5 T cell receptor beta chains in this list originate from one sample, sequenced in a study of post-analysis software for immune sequencing data. Prepared TCR beta cDNA libraries contained unique molecular identifiers. TCRdb passed the PCR reads through MiXCR, listing each CDR3 protein once. The profile covers around 770,000 distinct CDR3 sequences, with approximately 44% appearing a single time and just under 5% taken by the ten largest. Study observations and caveats: TRBV5-6, TRBV5-1 and TRBV20-1 were among four or five TRBV segments more frequent in patients than controls.

Antigen specificity for these receptors is unknown. Sequencing used blood. These receptors all stem from a girl aged 5-17 years with multiple sclerosis.

The chain is built from TRBV7-9 and TRBJ2-7, with 9 bases fitting TRBD1. From germline, CDR1 is SEHNR and CDR2 FQNEAQ (reference sequence). After removal of 3 bases from V and 3 bases from J, the junction contained 6 bases not matched to a gene. The CDR3 has 15 amino acids. The CDR3 sequence is CASSFPGQGIYEQYF. The CDR3 DNA reads as TGTGCCAGCAGCTTTCCGGGACAGGGTATCTACGAGCAGTACTTC.

This clonotype is a singleton in its sample. The gene calls are TRBV7-2 and TRBJ1-6; D call uncertain. Germline loops: CDR1 SGHTA, CDR2 FQGNSA. This CDR3 has 17 residues. V was cut by 6 bases and J by 10 bases, with 25 bases left in between. CDR3: CASRLNAVGSMGSPLHF. In DNA, the CDR3 is TGTGCCAGCAGACTAAACGCCGTCGGCAGCATGGGATCACCCCTCCACTTT.

The chain carries TRBV7-8 and TRBJ2-1; 11 positions agree with TRBD2. This CDR3 is 19 amino acids long. The germline gives CDR1 SGHVS, CDR2 FQNEAQ. The ends lost 1 base at V and 10 bases at J; junction bases unmatched: 18. Here the CDR3 reads CASSLVRLLAGGPRREQFF. The CDR3 coding sequence is TGTGCCAGCAGCTTAGTCCGATTGCTAGCGGGAGGTCCCAGACGAGAGCAGTTCTTC.

The chain employs TRBV19 and TRBJ1-1; D ambiguous. CDR3 length: 13 amino acids. Trimming removed 4 bases at V and 1 base at J, with 7 bases between. Germline CDR1 is LNHDA and CDR2 is SQIVND (reference sequence). CDR3 in DNA: TGTGCCAGTAGTACCCAGAAGAACACTGAAGCTTTCTTT. Protein: CASSTQKNTEAFF.

The chain recombines TRBV5-1 with TRBJ2-3; no definite D call. The germline V and J ends were trimmed by 3 bases and 1 base, with 12 bases remaining between them. Germline values: CDR1 SGHRS, CDR2 YFSETQ. This CDR3 region has 15 residues. The CDR3 coding sequence is TGCGCCAGCAGCTCGCACACGGGCGGCACAGATACGCAGTATTTT. It yields the protein CASSSHTGGTDTQYF.